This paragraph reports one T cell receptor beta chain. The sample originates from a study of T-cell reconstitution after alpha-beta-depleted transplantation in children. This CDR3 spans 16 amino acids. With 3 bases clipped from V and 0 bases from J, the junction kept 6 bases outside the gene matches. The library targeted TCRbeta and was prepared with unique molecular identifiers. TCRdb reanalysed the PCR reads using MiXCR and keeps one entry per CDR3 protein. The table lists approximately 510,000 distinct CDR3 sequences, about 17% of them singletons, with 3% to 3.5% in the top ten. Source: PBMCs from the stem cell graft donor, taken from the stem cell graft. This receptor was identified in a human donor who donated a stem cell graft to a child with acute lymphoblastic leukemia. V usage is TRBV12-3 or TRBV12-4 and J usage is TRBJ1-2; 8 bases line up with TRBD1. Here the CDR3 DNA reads TGTGCCAGCAGTTTTGGACGGGACAGGACTAACTATGGCTACACCTTC. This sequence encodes CASSFGRDRTNYGYTF.